The rows below give T cell receptor beta chains drawn from one sample of a study of cytomegalovirus exposure and HLA in healthy donors. Clones were sequenced by immunoSEQ multiplex PCR, and TCRdb holds only the in-frame ones, with some missing. Of roughly 150,000 clones listed, approximately 88% are singletons. Material for sequencing was PBMCs. Source of these receptors: a woman between 18 and 30 years old in good health and CMV-seropositive. CDR3s include the opening cysteine and the closing phenylalanine or tryptophan. A D gene is named only where the DNA matches it firmly. The listing skips clone size in some rows; elsewhere it reads once, few, many or a size class.

d_gene	v_gene	abundance	j_gene	CDR3nt	CDR3aa
TRBD1	TRBV7-6	NA	TRBJ2-7	TGTGCCAGCAGCCCTTTAAGCGGGACAGGGACCCACGAGCAGTACTTC	CASSPLSGTGTHEQYF
NA	TRBV18	NA	TRBJ1-5	TGTGCCAGCTCACCATCGGGTCAGCCCCAGCATTTT	CASSPSGQPQHF
NA	TRBV19	NA	TRBJ1-2	TGTGCCAGTAGTTCGGACATTTTCTATGGCTACACCTTC	CASSSDIFYGYTF
TRBD1	TRBV7-8	NA	TRBJ1-1	TGTGCCAGCAGCTTAGGGGACAGGGGCTACACTGAAGCTTTCTTT	CASSLGDRGYTEAFF
NA	TRBV7-9	NA	TRBJ2-1	TGTGCCAGCAGCTTAGTGGGCGGGCCTTACAATGAGCAGTTCTTC	CASSLVGGPYNEQFF
NA	TRBV7-9	NA	TRBJ2-3	TGTGCCAGCAGCTTAGGAGATAGCACAGATACGCAGTATTTT	CASSLGDSTDTQYF
NA	TRBV25-1	NA	TRBJ2-5	TGTGCCAGCAGTGAGGACAAAGAAGAGACCCAGTACTTC	CASSEDKEETQYF
NA	TRBV5-6	NA	TRBJ2-7	TGTGCCAGCAGCTTCGGCTCCTACGAGCAGTACTTC	CASSFGSYEQYF
TRBD1	TRBV19	NA	TRBJ1-5	TGTGCCAGTAGTATGAGGACAGGGGGCAGCAATCAGCCCCAGCATTTT	CASSMRTGGSNQPQHF
TRBD2	TRBV30	NA	TRBJ2-1	TGTGCCTGGAGTCGGGGACTAGGACCCTACAATGAGCAGTTCTTC	CAWSRGLGPYNEQFF
NA	TRBV4-1	NA	TRBJ2-7	TGCGCCAGCAGCCAAGATCGGCAGCCTGGGGCGTCCCTCGAGCAGTACTTC	CASSQDRQPGASLEQYF
NA	TRBV30	NA	TRBJ1-1	TGTGCCTGGAGTGCGCCTGGGGAGGGCACTGAAGCTTTCTTT	CAWSAPGEGTEAFF
NA	TRBV6-1	NA	TRBJ2-3	TGTGCCAGCAGTAGTACAGGAGGCACAGATACGCAGTATTTT	CASSSTGGTDTQYF
TRBD1	TRBV5-4	NA	TRBJ2-1	TGTGCCAGCAGCCTACCGGGACAGGAGTACAATGAGCAGTTCTTC	CASSLPGQEYNEQFF
TRBD1	TRBV9	NA	TRBJ2-2	TGTGCCAGCAGCCTACAGGGGCTCACCGGGGAGCTGTTTTTT	CASSLQGLTGELFF
NA	TRBV11-3	NA	TRBJ1-4	TGTGCCAGCAGCTTGCATCCAGTGGAGAATGCAGAAAAACTGTTTTTT	CASSLHPVENAEKLFF
NA	TRBV5-1	NA	TRBJ2-7	TGCGCCAGCAGCTTGGTCGGGGGAATAAGGAGCGAGCAGTACTTC	CASSLVGGIRSEQYF
NA	TRBV4-2	once	TRBJ2-2	TGTGCCAGCAGCCATGCCCCGGGGACACTAGAGAACACCGGGGAGCTGTTTTTT	CASSHAPGTLENTGELFF
NA	TRBV19	NA	TRBJ2-2	TGTGCCAGTAGTATGAGGGCCCCCGGGGAGCTGTTTTTT	CASSMRAPGELFF
TRBD1	TRBV4-3	NA	TRBJ2-1	TGCGCCAGCAGCCAAGGGGACAGGGTGGATGAGCAGTTCTTC	CASSQGDRVDEQFF
NA	TRBV5-6	NA	TRBJ1-1	TGTGCCAGCAGCTTGGCAGCGAGCACTGAAGCTTTCTTT	CASSLAASTEAFF
TRBD1	TRBV5-1	few	TRBJ1-1	TGCGCCAGCAGCTCCCGGGACAGAACGATGAACACTGAAGCTTTCTTT	CASSSRDRTMNTEAFF
TRBD2	TRBV7-7	NA	TRBJ2-5	TGTGCTAGCAGCTCGGGACTAGCGGAAGAGACCCAGTACTTC	CASSSGLAEETQYF
NA	TRBV7-2	NA	TRBJ2-1	TGTGCCAGCAGCCTAGCCGATGAGCAGTTCTTC	CASSLADEQFF
NA	TRBV6-1	once	TRBJ1-5	TGTGCCAGCACCCCAACAGGGTTCTATCAGCCCCAGCATTTT	CASTPTGFYQPQHF
TRBD2	TRBV4-2	NA	TRBJ2-7	TGTGCCAGCAGCCTCGGGACTAGCGGGAGAAGGGAGCAGTACTTC	CASSLGTSGRREQYF
TRBD1	TRBV9	NA	TRBJ2-2	TGTGCCAGCAGTGACGACCCCGGGACAGGGGGCCTTATGAACACCGGGGAGCTGTTTTTT	CASSDDPGTGGLMNTGELFF
TRBD1	TRBV27	NA	TRBJ1-3	TGTGCCAGCAGTTTAACAGGGGGGAGCTCTGGAAACACCATATATTTT	CASSLTGGSSGNTIYF
NA	TRBV15	NA	TRBJ2-2	TGTGCCACCAGCAATGAGGGTTTCGGGGAGCTGTTTTTT	CATSNEGFGELFF